This TCR beta chain derives from a study of T-cell reconstitution after alpha-beta-depleted transplantation in children. The TCRbeta library incorporated unique molecular identifiers. One entry per CDR3 protein results from TCRdb running MiXCR on the PCR reads. The data contain about 280,000 distinct CDR3 sequences, 11% of them singletons. This clonotype was detected many times. The target antigen is unknown. Study-wide results and caveats: After one year, T-cell counts and TCRbeta diversity mostly came from new T cells. Reported findings indicate that, about two months after transplant, alpha-beta T cells came from several hundred expanded clones, which were derived from non-depleted graft cells.

Germline lookup yields CDR1 KGHSH and CDR2 LQKENI. Trimming took off 6 bases at V and 0 bases at J, with 12 bases between the two ends. This CDR3 has 15 amino acids. This sequence originates from a male patient under 10 years old who had a stem cell transplant for chronic granulomatous disease, so the T cells may come from the graft donor. The chain recombines TRBV18 with TRBJ1-3; D ambiguous. The sequencing here drew on peripheral blood, taken 180 days after TCRalphabeta/CD19-depleted stem cell transplant. DNA of the CDR3: TGTGCCAGCTCCCTTCAGGCCCACTCTGGAAACACCATATATTTT. Encoded protein: CASSLQAHSGNTIYF. The full variable domain, with the rest looked up from reference TRBV18 and TRBJ1-3, is NAGVMQNPRHLVRRRGQEARLRCSPMKGHSHVYWYRQLPEEGLKFMVYLQKENIIDESGMPKERFSAEFPKEGPSILRIQQVVRGDSAAYFCASSLQAHSGNTIYFGEGSWLTVV.